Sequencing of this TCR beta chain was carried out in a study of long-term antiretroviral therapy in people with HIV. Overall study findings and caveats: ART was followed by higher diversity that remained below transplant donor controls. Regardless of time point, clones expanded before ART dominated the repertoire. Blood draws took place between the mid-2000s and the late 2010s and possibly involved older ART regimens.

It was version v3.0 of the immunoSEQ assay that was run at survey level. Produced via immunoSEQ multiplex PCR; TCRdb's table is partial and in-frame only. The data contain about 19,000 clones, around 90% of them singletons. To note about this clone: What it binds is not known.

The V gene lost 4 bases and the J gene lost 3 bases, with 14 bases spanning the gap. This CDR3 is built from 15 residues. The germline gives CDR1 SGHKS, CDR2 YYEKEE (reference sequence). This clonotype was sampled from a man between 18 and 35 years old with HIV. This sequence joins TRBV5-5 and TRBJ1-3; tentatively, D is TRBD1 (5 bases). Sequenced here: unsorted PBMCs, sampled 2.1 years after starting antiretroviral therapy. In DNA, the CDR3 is TGTGCCAGCAGCCTCGGGGGGAGTCGTGGAAACACCATATATTTT. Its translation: CASSLGGSRGNTIYF.